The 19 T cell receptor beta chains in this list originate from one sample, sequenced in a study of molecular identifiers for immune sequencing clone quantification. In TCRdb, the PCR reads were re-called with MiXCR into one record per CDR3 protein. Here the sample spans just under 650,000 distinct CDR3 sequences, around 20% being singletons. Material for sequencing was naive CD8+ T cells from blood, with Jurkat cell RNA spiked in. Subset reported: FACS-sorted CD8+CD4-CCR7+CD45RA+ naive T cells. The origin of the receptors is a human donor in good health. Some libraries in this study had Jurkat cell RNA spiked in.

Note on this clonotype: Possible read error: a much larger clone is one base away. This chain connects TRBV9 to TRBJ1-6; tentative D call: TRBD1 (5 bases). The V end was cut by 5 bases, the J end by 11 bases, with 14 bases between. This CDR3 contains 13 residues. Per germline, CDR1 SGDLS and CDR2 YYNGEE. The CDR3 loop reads CASREGSGTPLHF. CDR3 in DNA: TGTGCCAGCAGGGAGGGGAGTGGGACACCCCTCCACTTT.

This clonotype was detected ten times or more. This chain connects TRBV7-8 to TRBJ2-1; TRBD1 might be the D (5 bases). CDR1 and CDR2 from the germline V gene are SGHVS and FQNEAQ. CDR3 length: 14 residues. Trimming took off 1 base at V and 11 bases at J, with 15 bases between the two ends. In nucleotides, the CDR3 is TGTGCCAGCAGCTTAGTTCGACAGAGTGATAAGCAGTTCTTC. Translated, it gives CASSLVRQSDKQFF.

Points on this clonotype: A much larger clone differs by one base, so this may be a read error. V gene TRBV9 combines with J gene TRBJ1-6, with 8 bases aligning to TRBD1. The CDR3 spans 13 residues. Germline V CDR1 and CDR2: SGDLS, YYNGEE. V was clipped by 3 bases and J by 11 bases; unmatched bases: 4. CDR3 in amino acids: CASSEQGDPPLHF. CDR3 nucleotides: TGTGCCAGCAGCGAACAGGGGGATCCACCCCTCCACTTT.

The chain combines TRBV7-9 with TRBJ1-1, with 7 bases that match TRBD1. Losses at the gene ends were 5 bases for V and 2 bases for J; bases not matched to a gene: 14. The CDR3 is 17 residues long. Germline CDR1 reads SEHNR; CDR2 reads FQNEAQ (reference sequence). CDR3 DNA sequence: TGTGCCAGCAGCCACTTGGGTCTAGGGGGCAGTAACACTGAAGCTTTCTTT. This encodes CASSHLGLGGSNTEAFF.

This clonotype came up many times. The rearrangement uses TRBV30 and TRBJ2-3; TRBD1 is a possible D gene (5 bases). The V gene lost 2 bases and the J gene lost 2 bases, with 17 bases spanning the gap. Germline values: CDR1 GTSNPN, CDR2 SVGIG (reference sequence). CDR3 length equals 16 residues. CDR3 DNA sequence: TGTGCCTGGAGTTCCCCCGCAGGGTGGTTCACAGATACGCAGTATTTT. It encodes CAWSSPAGWFTDTQYF. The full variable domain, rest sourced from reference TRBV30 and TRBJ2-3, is SQTIHQWPATLVQPVGSPLSLECTVEGTSNPNLYWYRQAAGRGLQLLFYSVGIGQISSEVPQNLSASRPQDRQFILSSKKLLLSDSGFYLCAWSSPAGWFTDTQYFGPGTRLTVL.

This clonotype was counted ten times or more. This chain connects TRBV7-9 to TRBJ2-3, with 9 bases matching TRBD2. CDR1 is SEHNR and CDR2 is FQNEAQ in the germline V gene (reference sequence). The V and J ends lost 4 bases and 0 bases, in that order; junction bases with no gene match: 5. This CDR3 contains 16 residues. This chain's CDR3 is CASSSLSGGSTDTQYF. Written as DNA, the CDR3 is TGTGCCAGCAGCTCACTTAGCGGGGGTAGCACAGATACGCAGTATTTT.

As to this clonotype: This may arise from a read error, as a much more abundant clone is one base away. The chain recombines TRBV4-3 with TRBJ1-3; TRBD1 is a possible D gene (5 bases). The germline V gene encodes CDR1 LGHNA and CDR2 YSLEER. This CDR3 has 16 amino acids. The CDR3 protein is CASSQDRATSGNAIYF. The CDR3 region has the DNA TGCGCCAGCAGCCAAGACAGGGCCACCTCTGGAAACGCCATATATTTT.

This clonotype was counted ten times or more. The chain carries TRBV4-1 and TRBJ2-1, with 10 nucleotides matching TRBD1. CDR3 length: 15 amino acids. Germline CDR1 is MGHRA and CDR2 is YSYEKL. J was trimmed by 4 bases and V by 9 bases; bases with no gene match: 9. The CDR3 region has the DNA TGCGCCAGTGGGACGTGGGGACAGGGGTACAATGAGCAGTTCTTC. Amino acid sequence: CASGTWGQGYNEQFF.

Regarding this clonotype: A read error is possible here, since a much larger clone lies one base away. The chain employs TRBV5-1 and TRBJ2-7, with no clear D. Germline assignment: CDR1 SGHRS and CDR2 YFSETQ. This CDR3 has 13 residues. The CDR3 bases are TGCGCCAGCAGCTTGGTGTCGGCCTACGAGCTGTACTTC. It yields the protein CASSLVSAYELYF.

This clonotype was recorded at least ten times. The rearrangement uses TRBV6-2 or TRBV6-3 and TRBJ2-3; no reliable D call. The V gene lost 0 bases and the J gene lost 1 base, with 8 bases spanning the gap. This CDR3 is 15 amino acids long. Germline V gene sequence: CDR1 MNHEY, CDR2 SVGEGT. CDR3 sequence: CASSYSAPGTDTQYF. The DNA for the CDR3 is TGTGCCAGCAGTTACTCAGCGCCGGGCACAGATACGCAGTATTTT.

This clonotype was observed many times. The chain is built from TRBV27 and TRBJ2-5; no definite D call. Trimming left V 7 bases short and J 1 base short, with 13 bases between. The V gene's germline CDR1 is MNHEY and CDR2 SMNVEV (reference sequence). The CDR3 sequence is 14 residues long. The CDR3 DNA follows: TGTGCCAGCAAAGTCAGGTTAAGCCAAGAGACCCAGTACTTC. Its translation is CASKVRLSQETQYF.

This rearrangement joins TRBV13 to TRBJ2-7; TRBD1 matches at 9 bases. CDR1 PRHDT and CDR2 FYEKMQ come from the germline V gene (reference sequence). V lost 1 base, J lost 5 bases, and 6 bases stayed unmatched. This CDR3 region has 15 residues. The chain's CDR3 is CASSLEQGAYHEQYF. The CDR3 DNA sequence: TGTGCCAGCAGCTTAGAACAGGGGGCGTATCACGAGCAGTACTTC.

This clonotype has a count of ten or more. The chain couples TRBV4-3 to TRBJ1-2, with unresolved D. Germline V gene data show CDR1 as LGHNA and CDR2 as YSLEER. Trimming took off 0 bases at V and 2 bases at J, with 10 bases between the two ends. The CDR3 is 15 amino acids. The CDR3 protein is CASSQDLRVNYGYTF. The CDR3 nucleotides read TGCGCCAGCAGCCAAGATTTAAGGGTCAACTATGGCTACACCTTC.

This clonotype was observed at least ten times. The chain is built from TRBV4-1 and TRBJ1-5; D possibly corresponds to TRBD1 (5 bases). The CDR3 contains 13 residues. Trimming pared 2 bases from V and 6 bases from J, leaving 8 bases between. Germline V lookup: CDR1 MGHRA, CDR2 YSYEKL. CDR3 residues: CASSQNQGQPQHF. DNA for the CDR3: TGCGCCAGCAGCCAAAACCAGGGTCAGCCCCAGCATTTT.

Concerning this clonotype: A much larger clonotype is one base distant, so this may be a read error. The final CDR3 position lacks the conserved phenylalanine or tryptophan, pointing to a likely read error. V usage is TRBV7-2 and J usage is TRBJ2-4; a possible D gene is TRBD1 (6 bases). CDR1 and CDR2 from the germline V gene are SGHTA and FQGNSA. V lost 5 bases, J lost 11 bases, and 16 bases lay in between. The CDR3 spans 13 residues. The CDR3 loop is CASSRSGDWLQYY. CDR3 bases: TGTGCCAGCAGCCGATCAGGGGATTGGCTTCAGTACTAC.

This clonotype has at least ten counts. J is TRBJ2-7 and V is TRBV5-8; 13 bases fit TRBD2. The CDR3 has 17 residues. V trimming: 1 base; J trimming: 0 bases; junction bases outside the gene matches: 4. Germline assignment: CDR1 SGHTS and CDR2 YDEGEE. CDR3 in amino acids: CASSLPRTSGSSYEQYF. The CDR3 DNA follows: TGTGCCAGCAGCTTGCCCCGGACTAGCGGGAGCTCCTACGAGCAGTACTTC.

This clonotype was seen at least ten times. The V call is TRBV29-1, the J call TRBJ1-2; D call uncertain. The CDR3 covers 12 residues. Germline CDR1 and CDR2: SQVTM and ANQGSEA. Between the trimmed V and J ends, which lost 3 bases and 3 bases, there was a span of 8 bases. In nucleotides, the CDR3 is TGCAGCGTTGAGGGAGAAGACTATGGCTACACCTTC. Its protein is CSVEGEDYGYTF.

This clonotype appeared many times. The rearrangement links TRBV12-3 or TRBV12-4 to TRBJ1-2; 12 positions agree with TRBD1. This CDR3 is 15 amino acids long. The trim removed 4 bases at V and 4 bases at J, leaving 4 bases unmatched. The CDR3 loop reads CASSSGTGGAYGYTF. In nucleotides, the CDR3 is TGTGCCAGCAGTTCCGGGACAGGGGGCGCCTATGGCTACACCTTC.

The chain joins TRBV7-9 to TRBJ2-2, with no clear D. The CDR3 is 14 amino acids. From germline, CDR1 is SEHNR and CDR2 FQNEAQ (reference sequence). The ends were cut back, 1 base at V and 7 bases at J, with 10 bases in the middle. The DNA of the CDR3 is TGTGCCAGCAGCTTAGATCGCGGATTCGGGGAGCTGTTTTTT. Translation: CASSLDRGFGELFF.